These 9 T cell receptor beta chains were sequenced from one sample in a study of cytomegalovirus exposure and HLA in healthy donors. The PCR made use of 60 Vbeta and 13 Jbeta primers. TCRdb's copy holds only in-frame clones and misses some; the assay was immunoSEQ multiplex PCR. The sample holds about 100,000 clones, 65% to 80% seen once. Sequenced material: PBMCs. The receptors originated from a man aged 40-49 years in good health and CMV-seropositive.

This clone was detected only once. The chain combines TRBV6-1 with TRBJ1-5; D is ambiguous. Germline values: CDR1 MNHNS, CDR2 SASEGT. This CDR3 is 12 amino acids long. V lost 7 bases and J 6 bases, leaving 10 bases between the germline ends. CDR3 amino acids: CASTAVGQPQHF. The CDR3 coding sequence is TGTGCCAGCACCGCGGTAGGTCAGCCCCAGCATTTT.

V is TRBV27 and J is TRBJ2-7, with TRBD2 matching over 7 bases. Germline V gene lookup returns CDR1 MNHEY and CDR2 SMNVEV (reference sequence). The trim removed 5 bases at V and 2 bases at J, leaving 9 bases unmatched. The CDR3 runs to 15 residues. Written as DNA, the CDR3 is TGTGCCAGCAGTCAGGGAGGGAATAGGGCCTACGAGCAGTACTTC. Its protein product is CASSQGGNRAYEQYF.

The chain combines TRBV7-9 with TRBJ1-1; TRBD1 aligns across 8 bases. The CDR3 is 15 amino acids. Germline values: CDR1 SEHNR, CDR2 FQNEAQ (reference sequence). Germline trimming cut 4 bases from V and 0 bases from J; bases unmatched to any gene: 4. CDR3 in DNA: TGTGCCAGCAGCTCACAGGGGGTTATGAACACTGAAGCTTTCTTT. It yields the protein CASSSQGVMNTEAFF.

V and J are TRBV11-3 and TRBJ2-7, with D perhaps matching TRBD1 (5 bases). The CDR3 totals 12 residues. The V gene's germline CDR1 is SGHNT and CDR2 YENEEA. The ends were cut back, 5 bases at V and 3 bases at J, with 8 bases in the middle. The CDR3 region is CASSDSSYEQYF. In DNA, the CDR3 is TGTGCCAGCAGCGACAGCAGCTACGAGCAGTACTTC.

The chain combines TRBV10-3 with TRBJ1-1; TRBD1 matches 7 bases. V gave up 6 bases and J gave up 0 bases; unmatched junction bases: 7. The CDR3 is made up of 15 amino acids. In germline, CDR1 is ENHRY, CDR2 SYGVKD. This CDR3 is CAISLGQTMNTEAFF. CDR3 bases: TGTGCCATCAGCTTGGGACAGACCATGAACACTGAAGCTTTCTTT.

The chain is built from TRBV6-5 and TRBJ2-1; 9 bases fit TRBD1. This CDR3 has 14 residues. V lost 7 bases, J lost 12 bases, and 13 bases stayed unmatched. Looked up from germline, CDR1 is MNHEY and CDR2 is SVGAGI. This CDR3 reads CASNPPGQGSVQFF. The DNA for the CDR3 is TGTGCCAGCAATCCTCCGGGACAGGGATCGGTGCAGTTCTTC.

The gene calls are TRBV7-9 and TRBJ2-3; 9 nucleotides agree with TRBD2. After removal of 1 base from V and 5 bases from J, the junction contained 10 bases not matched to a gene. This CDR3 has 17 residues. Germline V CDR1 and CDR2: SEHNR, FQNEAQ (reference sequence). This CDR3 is CASSLGLSRGGQDTQYF. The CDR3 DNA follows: TGTGCCAGCAGCTTAGGTCTCTCGCGGGGGGGTCAAGATACGCAGTATTTT.

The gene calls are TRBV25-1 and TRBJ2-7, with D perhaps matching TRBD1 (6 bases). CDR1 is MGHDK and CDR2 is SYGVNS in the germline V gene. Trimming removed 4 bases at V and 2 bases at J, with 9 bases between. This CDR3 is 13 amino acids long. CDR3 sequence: CASSGTDPYEQYF. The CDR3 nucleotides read TGTGCCAGCAGTGGGACAGACCCCTACGAGCAGTACTTC.

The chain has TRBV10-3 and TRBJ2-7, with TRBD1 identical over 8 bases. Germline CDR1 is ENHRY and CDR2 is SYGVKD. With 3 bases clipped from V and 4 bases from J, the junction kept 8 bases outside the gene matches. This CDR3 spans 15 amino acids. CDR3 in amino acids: CAISEAGTGRYEQYF. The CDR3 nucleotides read TGTGCCATCAGTGAAGCCGGGACAGGTCGGTACGAGCAGTACTTC.